This T cell receptor (beta chain) was recovered during a study of regulatory T cells in long-lasting Graves disease. Study in general: Patients with persistent Graves' disease had over 5 years of antithyroid drugs and persistent TSH receptor antibodies.

V was shortened by 6 bases and J by 10 bases, with 4 bases between the two germline ends. Germline CDR1 and CDR2: DFQATT and SNEGSKA (reference sequence). This CDR3 has 8 residues. Libraries of TCR beta came from iRepertoire HTBI primers plus Arm-PCR of CDR3 regions. Original data processing: Identification of gene segments yielded more than 60 TRBV and around 13 TRBJ across samples. TCRdb passed the multiplex PCR reads through MiXCR, listing each CDR3 protein once. The V and J calls and clone size come from TCRdb's table, not from the authors' own analysis. The sample contains some 330,000 distinct CDR3 sequences, about 23% of which appear only once. Time point described: persistent/refractory GD, antithyroid drugs over 5 years with positive TRAb. Generation of the TCR library employed RNA extracted from PBMCs. The patients were enrolled through endocrinology in Xi'an, China. As concerns this clonotype: The antigen remains unidentified.

General study findings and limits: Less diverse TCR repertoires were seen in persistent Graves' patients than in newly diagnosed ones.

This rearrangement joins TRBV20-1 to TRBJ2-1; D unresolved. The sequence came from a woman aged 40 to 55 with Graves disease. Sequencing was performed on peripheral blood mononuclear cells (PBMCs), taken when the disease was refractory, from a patient treated with antithyroid drugs. In nucleotides, the CDR3 is TGCAGTGCCAACGAGCAGTTCTTC. Protein sequence: CSANEQFF.